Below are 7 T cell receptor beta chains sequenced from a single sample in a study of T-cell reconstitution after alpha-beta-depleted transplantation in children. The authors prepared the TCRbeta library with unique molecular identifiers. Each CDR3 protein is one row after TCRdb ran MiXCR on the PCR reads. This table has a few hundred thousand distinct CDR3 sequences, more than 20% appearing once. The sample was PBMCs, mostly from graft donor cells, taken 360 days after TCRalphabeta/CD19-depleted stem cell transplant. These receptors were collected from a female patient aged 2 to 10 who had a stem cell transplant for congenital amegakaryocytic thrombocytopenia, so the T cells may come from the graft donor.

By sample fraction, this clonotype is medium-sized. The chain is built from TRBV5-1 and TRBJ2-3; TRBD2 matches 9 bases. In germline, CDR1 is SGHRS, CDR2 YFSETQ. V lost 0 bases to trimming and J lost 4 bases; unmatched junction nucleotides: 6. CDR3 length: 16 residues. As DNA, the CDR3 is TGCGCCAGCAGCTTGGGGTCTAGCGGGGATCCAGATACGCAGTATTTT. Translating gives CASSLGSSGDPDTQYF.

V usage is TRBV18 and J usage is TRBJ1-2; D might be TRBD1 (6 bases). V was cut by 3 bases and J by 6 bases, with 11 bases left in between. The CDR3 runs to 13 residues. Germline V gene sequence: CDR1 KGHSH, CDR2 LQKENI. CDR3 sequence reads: CASSPAGVNGYTF. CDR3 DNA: TGTGCCAGCTCACCCGCAGGGGTCAATGGCTACACCTTC.

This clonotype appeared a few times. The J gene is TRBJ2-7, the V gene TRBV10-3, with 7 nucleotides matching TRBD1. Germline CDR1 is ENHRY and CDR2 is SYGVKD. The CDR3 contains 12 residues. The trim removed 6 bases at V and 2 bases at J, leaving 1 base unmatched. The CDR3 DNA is TGTGCCATCAGCGGGACAGCCTACGAGCAGTACTTC. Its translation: CAISGTAYEQYF.

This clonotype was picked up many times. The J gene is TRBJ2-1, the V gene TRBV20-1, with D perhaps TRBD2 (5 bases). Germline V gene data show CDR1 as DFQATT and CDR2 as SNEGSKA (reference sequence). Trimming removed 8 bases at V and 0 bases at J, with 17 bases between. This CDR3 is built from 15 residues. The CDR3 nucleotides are TGCAGTACCGGAGGCGTACCGTTCTCCTACAATGAGCAGTTCTTC. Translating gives CSTGGVPFSYNEQFF.

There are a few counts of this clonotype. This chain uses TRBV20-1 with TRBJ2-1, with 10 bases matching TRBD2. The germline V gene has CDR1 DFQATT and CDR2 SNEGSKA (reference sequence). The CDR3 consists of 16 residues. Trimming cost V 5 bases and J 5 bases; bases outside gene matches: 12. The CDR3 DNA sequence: TGCAGTGCTTGCAAACCGTTAGCGGGGGGAGACAATGAGCAGTTCTTC. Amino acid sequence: CSACKPLAGGDNEQFF.

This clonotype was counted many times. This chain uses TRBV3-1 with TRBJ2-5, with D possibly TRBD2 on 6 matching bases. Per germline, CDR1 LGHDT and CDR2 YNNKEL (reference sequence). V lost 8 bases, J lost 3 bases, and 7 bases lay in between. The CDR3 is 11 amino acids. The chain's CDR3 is CASLAEETQYF. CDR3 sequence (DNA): TGTGCCAGCTTAGCGGAAGAGACCCAGTACTTC.

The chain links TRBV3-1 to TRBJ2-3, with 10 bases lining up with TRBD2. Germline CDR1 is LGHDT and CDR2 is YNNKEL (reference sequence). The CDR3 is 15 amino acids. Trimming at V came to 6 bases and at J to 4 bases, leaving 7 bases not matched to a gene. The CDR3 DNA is TGTGCCAGCAGTATAAGCGGGGGGGCTGCAGATACGCAGTATTTT. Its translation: CASSISGGAADTQYF.